This T cell receptor beta chain stems from a study of cytomegalovirus exposure and HLA in healthy donors. Study-level findings and limits: It was assumed in the presence/absence analyses that sequencing depth was roughly uniform across donors. Later analysis associated a missense DCLRE1C variant with TCR beta V- and J-gene trimming. The CMV antigen specificity of three CMV-associated chains was confirmed through in vitro analysis.

Amplification used 60 Vbeta primers and 13 Jbeta primers. Clones were sequenced by immunoSEQ multiplex PCR, and TCRdb holds only the in-frame ones, with some missing. The sample records more than 85,000 clones, around three quarters being singletons. This clone has a handful of counts. Its antigen is still unknown. The sequence was obtained from a woman between 50 and 59 years old in good health and CMV-seropositive. Source material: PBMCs.

The CDR3 sequence is CASSEGGAEAFF. In DNA form, the CDR3 reads TGCGCCAGCAGCGAAGGAGGCGCTGAAGCTTTCTTT. The V call is TRBV5-1, the J call TRBJ1-1; D not resolved. The germline V gene has CDR1 SGHRS and CDR2 YFSETQ. The CDR3 has 12 amino acids. The V end was cut by 4 bases, the J end by 6 bases, with 10 bases between.